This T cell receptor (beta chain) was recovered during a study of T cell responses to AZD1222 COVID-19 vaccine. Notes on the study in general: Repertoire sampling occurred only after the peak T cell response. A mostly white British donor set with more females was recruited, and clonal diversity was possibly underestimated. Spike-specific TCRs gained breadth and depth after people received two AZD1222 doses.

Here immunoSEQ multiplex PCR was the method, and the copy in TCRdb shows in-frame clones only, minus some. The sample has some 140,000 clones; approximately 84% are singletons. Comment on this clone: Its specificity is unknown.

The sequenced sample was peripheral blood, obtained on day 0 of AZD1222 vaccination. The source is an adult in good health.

CDR3 sequence reads: CASSSRDRVSYEQYF. The CDR3 coding sequence is TGTGCCAGCAGTTCCCGGGACAGAGTTTCCTACGAGCAGTACTTC. This chain connects TRBV28 to TRBJ2-7, with 7 bases matching TRBD1. Germline values: CDR1 MDHEN, CDR2 SYDVKM. There are 15 residues in the CDR3. Trimming at V came to 4 bases and at J to 1 base, leaving 7 bases not matched to a gene.